The rows below give T cell receptor beta chains drawn from one sample of a study of read filtering for tumor transcriptome and immune sequencing. TCRdb re-called the reads with MiXCR, one entry per CDR3 protein. The sample shows some 120,000 distinct CDR3 sequences, 10% to 15% of them seen only once. The sequencing input was a population of CD138-negative cells sorted from bone marrow. These receptors were taken from a donor over 35 with multiple myeloma. CDR3s include the opening cysteine and the closing phenylalanine or tryptophan. D genes are given only for firm matches. Clone size is given as once, few, many or a size class.

clone size	CDR3 length	V gene	D gene	J gene	CDR3 DNA	CDR3 protein
many	15	TRBV3-2	NA	TRBJ2-7	TGTGCCAGCAGCCGCGGACTAGCGGGGGACTACGAGCAGTACTTC	CASSRGLAGDYEQYF
many	17	TRBV27	NA	TRBJ2-6	TGTGCCAGCAGTTCGCGGACAACCCCCTCTGGGGCCAACGTCCTGACTTTC	CASSSRTTPSGANVLTF
few	14	TRBV30	TRBD1	TRBJ1-5	TGTGCCTGGACCCTTGGCACAGGGGATCAGCCCCAGCATTTT	CAWTLGTGDQPQHF
many	18	TRBV5-6	TRBD2	TRBJ2-1	TGTGCCAGCAGCTTGGGCCCCCCGACTAGCGGAGTCTACAATGAGCAGTTCTTC	CASSLGPPTSGVYNEQFF
many	15	TRBV7-2	NA	TRBJ2-1	TGTGCCAGCAGCTTAGAACGGGATTTCTGGGATGAGCAGTTCTTC	CASSLERDFWDEQFF
many	15	TRBV20-1	NA	TRBJ2-3	TGCAGTGCTAGAGATCCCAGGGGTGTCACAGATACGCAGTATTTT	CSARDPRGVTDTQYF
many	15	TRBV7-9	NA	TRBJ2-3	TGTGCCAGCAGCTTAGTGACAGGAGAGTCAGATACGCAGTATTTT	CASSLVTGESDTQYF
few	13	TRBV9	NA	TRBJ2-1	TGTGCCAGCAGCGCAGGGACATTGTATGAGCAGTTCTTC	CASSAGTLYEQFF
many	12	TRBV7-2	NA	TRBJ1-6	TGTGCCAGCAGCCGATCTAATTCACCCCTCCACTTT	CASSRSNSPLHF
many	16	TRBV20-1	TRBD1	TRBJ2-2	TGCAGTGCTAGAGATCGGGACAGGGGTCAAACCGGGGAGCTGTTTTTT	CSARDRDRGQTGELFF
few	12	TRBV7-6	NA	TRBJ2-1	TGTGCCAGCAGCCACGTCGCAGGACCGGAGTTCTTC	CASSHVAGPEFF